These 16 T cell receptor beta chains were all obtained from the same sample, sequenced in a study of cytomegalovirus exposure and HLA in healthy donors. Profiling relied on immunoSEQ multiplex PCR, and the TCRdb table lists in-frame clones only, not all of them. This sample has about 200,000 clones, with approximately 87% found just once. Sequencing was performed on PBMCs. These receptors were obtained from a woman under 30 in good health and CMV-seronegative.

The rearrangement joins TRBV6-1 to TRBJ2-7, with 7 nucleotides matching TRBD1. This CDR3 comprises 15 residues. The J segment lost 3 bases and the V segment lost 2 bases, leaving 7 bases of the junction unmatched. Germline V lookup: CDR1 MNHNS, CDR2 SASEGT. CDR3 DNA sequence: TGTGCCAGCAGTGAAACCGGGACAGCAAGCTACGAGCAGTACTTC. Its protein product is CASSETGTASYEQYF.

The sample holds one count of this clone. The chain combines TRBV28 with TRBJ2-3; 10 nucleotides agree with TRBD2. Germline V lookup: CDR1 MDHEN, CDR2 SYDVKM. J was trimmed by 3 bases and V by 1 base; bases with no gene match: 4. CDR3 size: 16 residues. This CDR3 reads CASSLLLAGRTDTQYF. The DNA for the CDR3 is TGTGCCAGCAGTTTATTACTAGCGGGACGAACAGATACGCAGTATTTT.

This clone was observed a handful of times. The chain is built from TRBV19 and TRBJ1-6; D is uncertain. This CDR3 has 13 residues. Germline CDR1 reads LNHDA; CDR2 reads SQIVND (reference sequence). V was cut by 1 base and J by 10 bases, with 8 bases left in between. CDR3 amino acids: CASSIAAKSPLHF. The CDR3 bases are TGTGCCAGTAGTATAGCTGCAAAATCACCCCTCCACTTT.

This chain links TRBV6-6 with TRBJ1-5, with no clear D. The germline V and J ends were trimmed by 6 bases and 0 bases, with 6 bases remaining between them. The CDR3 sequence is 13 residues long. CDR1 is MNHNY and CDR2 is SVGAGI in the germline V gene (reference sequence). The CDR3 DNA follows: TGTGCCAGCAGGTCCCATAGCAATCAGCCCCAGCATTTT. This translates into CASRSHSNQPQHF.

The CDR3 is CASSRGRDKPQHF. The CDR3 bases are TGTGCCAGCAGCCGGGGCAGGGATAAGCCCCAGCATTTT. The chain couples TRBV5-6 to TRBJ1-5, with a weak D call TRBD1 (5 bases). CDR1 and CDR2 from the germline V gene are SGHDT and YYEEEE. This CDR3 contains 13 residues. V gave up 4 bases and J gave up 8 bases, with 13 bases separating them.

The chain carries TRBV2 and TRBJ2-5; D may be TRBD2 (6 bases). The V and J ends lost 7 bases and 2 bases respectively, with 14 bases between them. The germline V gene encodes CDR1 SNHLY and CDR2 FYNNEI. This CDR3 spans 14 amino acids. The CDR3 loop is CASIFAGPQETQYF. The CDR3, as DNA: TGTGCCAGCATCTTTGCGGGACCTCAAGAGACCCAGTACTTC.

The rearrangement uses TRBV6-1 and TRBJ2-5; weak D call: TRBD1 (5 bases). Deletions cut 4 bases from V and 3 bases from J, with 12 bases between. Germline CDR1 reads MNHNS; CDR2 reads SASEGT. There are 14 residues in the CDR3. This CDR3 is CASSGPTVEETQYF. CDR3 DNA: TGTGCCAGCAGTGGGCCGACAGTCGAAGAGACCCAGTACTTC.

This chain links TRBV28 with TRBJ1-2; no clear D. The germline gives CDR1 MDHEN, CDR2 SYDVKM. The germline V and J ends were trimmed by 8 bases and 6 bases, with 19 bases remaining between them. The CDR3 is made up of 14 amino acids. CDR3 in DNA: TGTGCCAGCCTGGCCCCGTGGAAACAAAATGGCTACACCTTC. As protein: CASLAPWKQNGYTF.

This clone was detected only once. J is TRBJ1-6 and V is TRBV18; TRBD1 matches 7 bases. The trim removed 3 bases at V and 7 bases at J, leaving 6 bases unmatched. CDR3 length: 15 amino acids. From germline, CDR1 is KGHSH and CDR2 LQKENI. DNA for the CDR3: TGTGCCAGCTCACCCTCGACAGGGCAGAATTCACCCCTCCACTTT. Its translation is CASSPSTGQNSPLHF.

This chain joins TRBV29-1 and TRBJ1-1; no firm D call. The CDR3 consists of 12 residues. The V end lost 6 bases, the J end lost 3 bases, and 11 bases lay between the germline ends. From germline, CDR1 is SQVTM and CDR2 ANQGSEA. CDR3 in DNA: TGCAGCGTCGCCGATTTCGACACTGAAGCTTTCTTT. Translated, it gives CSVADFDTEAFF.

The chain couples TRBV11-2 to TRBJ1-1; tentative D call: TRBD1 (5 bases). V lost 2 bases and J lost 2, with 9 bases in between. CDR1 and CDR2 from the germline V gene are SGHAT and FQNNGV. This CDR3 has 14 residues. The CDR3: CASSLTGTNTEAFF. The CDR3 bases are TGTGCCAGCAGCTTAACAGGAACAAACACTGAAGCTTTCTTT.

A single count supports this clone. The chain's CDR3 is CASSSTGSSYEQYF. The CDR3 coding sequence is TGTGCCAGCTCCTCGACAGGGAGCTCCTACGAGCAGTACTTC. This chain joins TRBV18 and TRBJ2-7; TRBD1 matches at 7 bases. The CDR3 has 14 residues. V trimming: 6 bases; J trimming: 0 bases; junction bases outside the gene matches: 5. Per germline, CDR1 KGHSH and CDR2 LQKENI.

The V gene is TRBV6-1, the J gene TRBJ1-6, with D possibly TRBD1 on 5 matching bases. Trimming took 6 bases from V and 6 from J, leaving 15 bases between them. The CDR3 contains 15 residues. Germline values: CDR1 MNHNS, CDR2 SASEGT. This CDR3 reads CASRPRGGSNSPLHF. The CDR3 nucleotides read TGTGCCAGCAGGCCCCGGGGGGGGTCTAATTCACCCCTCCACTTT.

V is TRBV5-1 and J is TRBJ2-1; 7 positions match TRBD1. The V segment lost 1 base and the J segment 7 bases; nucleotides outside the gene matches: 2. CDR3 length: 13 residues. Germline V gene sequence: CDR1 SGHRS, CDR2 YFSETQ. The DNA for the CDR3 is TGCGCCAGCAGCTTGACAGGGGAAAATGAGCAGTTCTTC. Amino acids: CASSLTGENEQFF.

The chain is built from TRBV25-1 and TRBJ2-5; possible D gene TRBD1, 6 bases. The CDR3 is 13 residues long. The germline V gene has CDR1 MGHDK and CDR2 SYGVNS. V was cut by 7 bases and J by 1 base, with 10 bases left in between. CDR3 in amino acids: CASMGTTQETQYF. CDR3 DNA sequence: TGTGCCAGCATGGGGACAACCCAAGAGACCCAGTACTTC.

The chain has TRBV6-1 and TRBJ1-4; D remains unclear. V dropped 2 bases and J dropped 1 base, with 11 bases sitting between them. From germline, CDR1 is MNHNS and CDR2 SASEGT. The CDR3 is 16 residues long. This CDR3 reads CASSETGSRTNEKLFF. The CDR3 region has the DNA TGTGCCAGCAGTGAAACCGGCAGCCGAACTAATGAAAAACTGTTTTTT.